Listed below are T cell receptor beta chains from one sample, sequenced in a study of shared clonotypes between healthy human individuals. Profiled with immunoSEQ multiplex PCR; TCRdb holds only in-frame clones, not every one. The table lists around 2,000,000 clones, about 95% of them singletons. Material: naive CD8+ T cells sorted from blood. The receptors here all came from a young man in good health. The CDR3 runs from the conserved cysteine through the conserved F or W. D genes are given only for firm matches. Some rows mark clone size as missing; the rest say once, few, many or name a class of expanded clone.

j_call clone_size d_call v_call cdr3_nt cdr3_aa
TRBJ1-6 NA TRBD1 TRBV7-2 TGTGCCAGCAGCTCGACAGGGGGCGCTTATTCACCCCTCCACTTT CASSSTGGAYSPLHF
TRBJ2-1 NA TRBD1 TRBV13 TGTGCCAGCAGCTTAGCGGGGACAGGGGACAATGAGCAGTTCTTC CASSLAGTGDNEQFF
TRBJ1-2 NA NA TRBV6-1 TGTGCCAGCAGTGAAGAACTCATAGGACCGAGATACGGCTACACCTTC CASSEELIGPRYGYTF
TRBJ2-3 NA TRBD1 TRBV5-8 TGTGCCAGCAGCTTGGGGGACAGTGGCGCAGATACGCAGTATTTT CASSLGDSGADTQYF
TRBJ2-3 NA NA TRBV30 TGTGCCTGGATGCCTTCGGTTGATACGCAGTATTTT CAWMPSVDTQYF
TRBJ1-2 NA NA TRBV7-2 TGTGCCAGCACCGTCGTGGGGTTCCGTATGAATGGCTACACCTTC CASTVVGFRMNGYTF
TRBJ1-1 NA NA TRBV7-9 TGTGCCAGCGATAGCTTATTTGCGGATTTACCTATCACTGAAGCTTTCTTT CASDSLFADLPITEAFF
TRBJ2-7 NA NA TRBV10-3 TGTGCCATCAGTGATCACCTAGGGGGACAAAACTACTACGAGCAGTACTTC CAISDHLGGQNYYEQYF
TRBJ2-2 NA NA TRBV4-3 TGCGCCAGCAGCTTTTCGAGGAACACCGGGGAGCTGTTTTTT CASSFSRNTGELFF
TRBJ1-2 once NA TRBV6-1 TGTGCCACCTTCTCCTTGCCGGGAAAGGATGGCTACACCTTC CATFSLPGKDGYTF
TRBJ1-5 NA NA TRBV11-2 TGTGCCAGCAGCTTAGGATCAATTAGCAATCAGCCCCAGCATTTT CASSLGSISNQPQHF
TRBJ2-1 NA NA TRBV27 TGTGCCAGCAGTTCCACCCGCCCGGGACATGATTACAATGAGCAGTTCTTC CASSSTRPGHDYNEQFF
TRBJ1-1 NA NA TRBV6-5 TGTGCCAGCAGTTACCTAGGGGGATACGGTGAAGCTTTCTTT CASSYLGGYGEAFF